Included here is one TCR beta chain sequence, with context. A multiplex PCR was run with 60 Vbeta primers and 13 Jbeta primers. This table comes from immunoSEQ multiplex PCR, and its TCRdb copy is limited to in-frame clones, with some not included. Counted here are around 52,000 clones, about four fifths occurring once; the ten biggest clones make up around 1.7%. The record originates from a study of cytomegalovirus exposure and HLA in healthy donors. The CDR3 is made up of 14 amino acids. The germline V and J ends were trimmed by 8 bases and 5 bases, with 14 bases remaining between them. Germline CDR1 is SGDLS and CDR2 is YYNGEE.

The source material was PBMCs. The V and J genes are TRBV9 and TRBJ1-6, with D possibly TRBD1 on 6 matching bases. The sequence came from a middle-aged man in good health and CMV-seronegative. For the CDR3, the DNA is TGTGCCAGTAACGGGGGGGCCGATAATTCACCCCTCCACTTT. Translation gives CASNGGADNSPLHF. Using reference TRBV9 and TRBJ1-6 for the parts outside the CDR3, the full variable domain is DSGVTQTPKHLITATGQRVTLRCSPRSGDLSVYWYQQSLDQGLQFLIQYYNGEERAKGNILERFSAQQFPDLHSELNLSSLELGDSALYFCASNGGADNSPLHFGNGTRLTVT.